The subject of this entry is one TCR beta chain. Antigen: not known. This CDR3 spans 14 amino acids. Trimming took off 1 base at V and 8 bases at J, with 14 bases between the two ends. CDR1 is SEHNR, CDR2 FQNEAQ, per germline (reference sequence). These data belong to a study of lymphopenia after photon versus proton radiotherapy. General study results and limits: Under photons, naive T cells and diversity fell while effector/memory populations rose.

Assay used: immunoSEQ multiplex PCR; TCRdb lists only in-frame clones, some missing. The data hold approximately 30,000 clones, with approximately 95% observed a single time. Material: peripheral blood, obtained from a patient treated with photon-based radiotherapy. The receptor was derived from a woman aged 45-59 years with cholangiocarcinoma. The J gene is TRBJ1-2, the V gene TRBV7-9; D remains unclear. The CDR3 nucleotides are TGTGCCAGCAGCTTAGAAGGGAACCATCTCGGCTACACCTTC. Residues: CASSLEGNHLGYTF. Looking up the rest from reference TRBV7-9 and TRBJ1-2 gives the full variable domain: DTGVSQNPRHKITKRGQNVTFRCDPISEHNRLYWYRQTLGQGPEFLTYFQNEAQLEKSRLLSDRFSAERPKGSFSTLEIQRTEQGDSAMYLCASSLEGNHLGYTFGSGTRLTVV.